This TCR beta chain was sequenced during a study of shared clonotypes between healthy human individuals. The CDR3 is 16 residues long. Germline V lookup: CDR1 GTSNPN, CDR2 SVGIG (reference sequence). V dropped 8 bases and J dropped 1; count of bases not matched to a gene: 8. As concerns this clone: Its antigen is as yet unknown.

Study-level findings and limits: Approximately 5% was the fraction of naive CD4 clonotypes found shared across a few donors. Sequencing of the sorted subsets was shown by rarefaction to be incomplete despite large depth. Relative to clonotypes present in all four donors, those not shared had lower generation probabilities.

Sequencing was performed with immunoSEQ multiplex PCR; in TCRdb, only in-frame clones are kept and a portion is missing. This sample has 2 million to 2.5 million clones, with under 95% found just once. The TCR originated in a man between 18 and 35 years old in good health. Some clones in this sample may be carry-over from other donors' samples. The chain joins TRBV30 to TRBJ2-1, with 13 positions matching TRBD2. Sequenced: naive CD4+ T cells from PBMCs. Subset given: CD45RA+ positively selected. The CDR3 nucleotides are TGTGCCGGGGGTGGGACTAGCGGGATTTCCTACAATGAGCAGTTCTTC. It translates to CAGGGTSGISYNEQFF. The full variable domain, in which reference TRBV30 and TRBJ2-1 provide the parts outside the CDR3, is SQTIHQWPATLVQPVGSPLSLECTVEGTSNPNLYWYRQAAGRGLQLLFYSVGIGQISSEVPQNLSASRPQDRQFILSSKKLLLSDSGFYLCAGGGTSGISYNEQFFGPGTRLTVL.